These 22 T cell receptor beta chains originate from one sample sequenced in a study of control samples from healthy donors and cancer patients. Libraries were prepared by immunoSEQ multiplex PCR; TCRdb keeps only in-frame clonotypes and omits some of them. The table has approximately 130,000 clones, 87% seen once. Sequenced sample: blood. The receptors were sampled from a man aged 25 to 40 in good health.

This sequence joins TRBV5-1 and TRBJ2-2; D unclear. CDR1 and CDR2 (germline): SGHRS, YFSETQ. The CDR3 is 16 residues long. Deletions cut 0 bases from V and 7 bases from J, with 16 bases between. The CDR3 reads CASSLGFTGSVGELFF. The CDR3 DNA is TGCGCCAGCAGCTTGGGCTTTACCGGGTCGGTCGGGGAGCTGTTTTTT.

The chain couples TRBV3-1 (or the pseudogene TRBV3-2) to TRBJ1-2, with 7 bases matching TRBD1. The CDR3 is 14 amino acids. The V gene's germline CDR1 is LGHDT and CDR2 YNNKEL (reference sequence). J gave up 4 bases and V 4 bases, and 6 bases lay outside the gene matches. The chain's CDR3 is CASSRGQVSYGYTF. CDR3 sequence (DNA): TGTGCCAGCAGCCGAGGACAGGTCTCCTATGGCTACACCTTC.

The chain uses TRBV29-1 and TRBJ1-1; 8 bases agree with TRBD1. V dropped 7 bases and J dropped 6; count of bases not matched to a gene: 4. The CDR3 is 11 residues long. The germline gives CDR1 SQVTM, CDR2 ANQGSEA. CDR3 residues: CSAGQGPEAFF. CDR3 bases: TGCAGCGCAGGACAGGGCCCTGAAGCTTTCTTT.

CDR3 sequence reads: CAVGGRPYNEQFF. For the CDR3, the DNA is TGCGCAGTGGGGGGTAGACCCTACAATGAGCAGTTCTTC. This sequence joins TRBV4-1 and TRBJ2-1, with a tentative D call TRBD2 (6 bases). Germline V CDR1 and CDR2: MGHRA, YSYEKL. This CDR3 comprises 13 residues.

This clone has only one observation. J is TRBJ2-7 and V is TRBV5-1; D is unresolved. The V end was cut by 0 bases, the J end by 6 bases, with 13 bases between. CDR1 and CDR2 from the germline V gene are SGHRS and YFSETQ. This CDR3 comprises 14 residues. The CDR3, as DNA: TGCGCCAGCAGCTTGGACAGCCTCCTTGGCGAGCAGTACGTC. Translation gives CASSLDSLLGEQYV.

The chain couples TRBV11-3 to TRBJ2-7; D may be TRBD1 (5 bases). The CDR3 is 15 amino acids. V was pared by 0 bases and J by 5 bases, with 14 bases between. Germline CDR1 and CDR2: SGHNT and YENEEA. CDR3 region: CASSLESTRGNEQYV. As DNA, the CDR3 is TGTGCCAGCAGCTTAGAGTCAACAAGGGGCAACGAGCAGTACGTC.

The chain recombines TRBV27 with TRBJ1-1; TRBD1 is a possible D gene (5 bases). Trimming took off 6 bases at V and 4 bases at J, with 12 bases between the two ends. Germline V gene sequence: CDR1 MNHEY, CDR2 SMNVEV (reference sequence). The CDR3 is 13 residues long. Here the CDR3 reads CASRGGGVTEAFF. In DNA form, the CDR3 reads TGTGCCAGCAGGGGGGGAGGGGTCACTGAAGCTTTCTTT.

The V gene is TRBV5-4, the J gene TRBJ2-5, with D possibly being TRBD2 (5 bases). CDR3 size: 16 residues. Between the trimmed V and J ends, which lost 1 base and 5 bases, there was a span of 18 bases. Germline V gene sequence: CDR1 SGHNT, CDR2 YYREEE (reference sequence). The CDR3 reads CASSLSSSRAGETQYF. In DNA, the CDR3 is TGTGCCAGCAGCTTGTCATCTTCGCGGGCTGGTGAGACCCAGTACTTC.

The chain combines TRBV19 with TRBJ1-2; 7 nucleotides match TRBD1. CDR1 and CDR2 (germline): LNHDA, SQIVND (reference sequence). V dropped 4 bases and J dropped 7; count of bases not matched to a gene: 18. There are 17 residues in the CDR3. CDR3 bases: TGTGCCAGTAGTACCGTGTATCTTGACGGAGGGGGCTTTGGCTACACCTTC. Encoded protein: CASSTVYLDGGGFGYTF.

This chain connects TRBV11-1 to TRBJ1-5; the D is unclear. Deletions cut 5 bases from V and 7 bases from J, with 15 bases between. Germline CDR1 and CDR2: SGHAT and FQDESV (reference sequence). The length of the CDR3 is 14 residues. The CDR3 here is CASSPGPREQPQHF. CDR3 in DNA: TGTGCCAGCAGCCCGGGCCCTAGGGAGCAGCCCCAGCATTTT.

The chain couples TRBV6-5 to TRBJ2-5; tentatively, D is TRBD2 (7 bases). CDR1 MNHEY and CDR2 SVGAGI come from the germline V gene. The V gene lost 7 bases and the J gene lost 4 bases, with 19 bases spanning the gap. This CDR3 is 15 amino acids long. The CDR3 region is CASTPRWGGRETQYF. In DNA form, the CDR3 reads TGTGCCAGCACCCCCCGGTGGGGGGGCCGAGAGACCCAGTACTTC.

This chain joins TRBV24-1 and TRBJ2-3; D could derive from TRBD1 or TRBD2 (6 bases each). CDR3 length equals 13 residues. The germline CDR1 and CDR2 sequences are KGHDR and SFDVKD. Between the trimmed V and J ends, which lost 7 bases and 3 bases, there was a span of 10 bases. CDR3 DNA: TGTGCCACCAGGGGGGGCGGTACAGATACGCAGTATTTT. Protein sequence: CATRGGGTDTQYF.

The chain is built from TRBV6-5 and TRBJ2-7; 8 nucleotides agree with TRBD1. The germline V gene encodes CDR1 MNHEY and CDR2 SVGAGI. The CDR3 has 15 amino acids. The junction had 7 bases not matched to a gene; V was cut back by 1 base and J by 5 bases. CDR3 nucleotides: TGTGCCAGCAGTTACTATGGACAGGGTCGCCACGAGCAGTACTTC. It is translated as CASSYYGQGRHEQYF.

V usage is TRBV5-6 and J usage is TRBJ1-1, with D possibly matching TRBD1 (5 bases). CDR1 is SGHDT and CDR2 is YYEEEE in the germline V gene. This CDR3 is 14 amino acids long. V was clipped by 0 bases and J by 5 bases, with 11 bases between them. The CDR3, as DNA: TGTGCCAGCAGCTTGGGGGCGCAGGGTACTGAAGCTTTCTTT. It specifies CASSLGAQGTEAFF.

In this sample, this clone turned up once. The rearrangement links TRBV3-1 (or the pseudogene TRBV3-2) to TRBJ1-2, with D possibly matching TRBD1 (5 bases). The CDR3 has 14 residues. CDR1 is LGHDT and CDR2 is YNNKEL in the germline V gene (reference sequence). The germline V and J ends were trimmed by 0 bases and 7 bases, with 12 bases remaining between them. CDR3 sequence: CASSQDATVGGYTF. The CDR3 DNA follows: TGTGCCAGCAGCCAAGATGCGACAGTTGGTGGCTACACCTTC.

The chain couples TRBV11-3 to TRBJ2-5; D assignment may be TRBD1 or TRBD2 (6 bases each). With 1 base removed from V and 5 bases from J, the gap between germline ends came to 11 bases. Germline V gene lookup returns CDR1 SGHNT and CDR2 YENEEA. CDR3 length: 14 residues. This CDR3 is CASSLGGADETQYF. In nucleotides, the CDR3 is TGTGCCAGCAGCTTAGGGGGGGCTGATGAGACCCAGTACTTC.

V gene TRBV27 combines with J gene TRBJ1-2, with D unresolved. CDR3 length: 15 amino acids. V was clipped by 5 bases and J by 7 bases, with 20 bases between them. The germline V gene encodes CDR1 MNHEY and CDR2 SMNVEV (reference sequence). The CDR3 DNA is TGTGCCAGCAGTCCATCGGACGGGAGGGTCGGTGGCTACACCTTC. Protein: CASSPSDGRVGGYTF.

This clone has only one observation. The gene calls are TRBV11-2 and TRBJ1-1; the D gene is possibly TRBD1 (5 bases). The CDR3 loop spans 11 amino acids. Germline CDR1 reads SGHAT; CDR2 reads FQNNGV. Trimming pared 5 bases from V and 7 bases from J, leaving 8 bases between. The DNA of the CDR3 is TGTGCCAGCAGCCCAAGGGGTGAAGCTTTCTTT. Its translation: CASSPRGEAFF.

V gene TRBV7-7 combines with J gene TRBJ2-3; D is perhaps TRBD1 or TRBD2 (5 bases each). V was clipped by 5 bases and J by 2 bases, with 8 bases between them. This CDR3 comprises 13 residues. Germline V gene sequence: CDR1 SSHAT, CDR2 FNYEAQ (reference sequence). The chain's CDR3 is CASSGGFTDTQYF. The CDR3 DNA follows: TGTGCCAGCAGCGGGGGATTCACAGATACGCAGTATTTT.

This clone was seen only once. The chain links TRBV29-1 to TRBJ1-1; D is ambiguous. CDR3 length equals 13 residues. The germline V and J ends were trimmed by 7 bases and 0 bases, with 12 bases remaining between them. The V gene's germline CDR1 is SQVTM and CDR2 ANQGSEA. In DNA, the CDR3 is TGCAGCGCTAACCAGGAAATGAACACTGAAGCTTTCTTT. Its translation: CSANQEMNTEAFF.

This clone has just one count. The chain couples TRBV18 to TRBJ2-3; TRBD1 matches at 7 bases. J gave up 4 bases and V 1 base, and 5 bases lay outside the gene matches. This CDR3 contains 15 residues. Germline V gene lookup returns CDR1 KGHSH and CDR2 LQKENI. CDR3 coding DNA: TGTGCCAGCTCACCACGTACAGGGGACCCAGATACGCAGTATTTT. This codes for CASSPRTGDPDTQYF. The full variable domain, with the rest looked up from reference TRBV18 and TRBJ2-3, is NAGVMQNPRHLVRRRGQEARLRCSPMKGHSHVYWYRQLPEEGLKFMVYLQKENIIDESGMPKERFSAEFPKEGPSILRIQQVVRGDSAAYFCASSPRTGDPDTQYFGPGTRLTVL.

The chain couples TRBV11-1 to TRBJ1-2, with D perhaps TRBD1 (5 bases). The CDR3 is made up of 14 amino acids. CDR1 and CDR2 from the germline V gene are SGHAT and FQDESV (reference sequence). V was shortened by 0 bases and J by 8 bases, with 13 bases between the two germline ends. CDR3 residues: CASSLASGVGGYTF. The CDR3 region has the DNA TGTGCCAGCAGCTTAGCCTCGGGGGTAGGCGGCTACACCTTC.